This is a list of T cell receptor beta chains from one sample in a study of patients and donors after allogeneic stem cell transplantation. MiXCR was run by TCRdb on the RT-PCR reads, yielding one entry per CDR3 protein. The sample contains some 150,000 distinct CDR3 sequences, approximately 40% of which appear only once. The sample comprised blood, either unsorted or a sorted T cell fraction (not recorded which). All receptors come from a human donor who was either an allogeneic HSCT recipient or a stem cell or donor lymphocyte infusion donor (not recorded which). It is not recorded whose cells these are; they may come from a transplant donor. Each CDR3 is given with its conserved first and last residue. The D gene is left open where the match is weak. A row's size may be missing; if present it is once, few, many or a size class.

j_gene | d_gene | abundance | len | v_gene | CDR3nt | CDR3aa
TRBJ2-3 | NA | NA | 16 | TRBV5-6 | TGTGCCAGCAGCTCCCTCGGGGGTAGCGTCACAGATACGCAGTATTTT | CASSSLGGSVTDTQYF
TRBJ2-1 | NA | NA | 19 | TRBV7-3 | TGTGCCAGCAGCGTCAAATCAATATTAGCCAGGGATTCCTACAATGAGCAGTTCTTC | CASSVKSILARDSYNEQFF
TRBJ1-2 | NA | few | 13 | TRBV5-1 | TGCGCCAGCAGCGAGGAAGGGAGCTATGGCTACACCTTC | CASSEEGSYGYTF
TRBJ2-2 | NA | NA | 13 | TRBV9 | TGTGCCAGCAGCGTGAAGGTAGTTGGGGAGCTGTTTTTT | CASSVKVVGELFF
TRBJ1-1 | TRBD1 | few | 14 | TRBV6-1 | TGTGCCAGCAGTAGGGACAGGACGGCCTATGAAGCTTTCTTT | CASSRDRTAYEAFF
TRBJ2-7 | NA | NA | 15 | TRBV5-1 | TGCGCCAGCAGCCTGGCCGTGGGGCACTCCTACGAGCAGTACTTC | CASSLAVGHSYEQYF
TRBJ1-5 | TRBD1 | NA | 14 | TRBV24-1 | TGTGCCACCAGTGGACAGGGGCCCAGTCAGCCCCAGCATTTT | CATSGQGPSQPQHF
TRBJ2-5 | NA | NA | 13 | TRBV28 | TGTGCCAGCAGTTGGGACCGTGAAGAGACCCAGTACTTC | CASSWDREETQYF
TRBJ2-3 | NA | few | 14 | TRBV5-1 | TGCGCCAGCACCGTCCAACCTAGCACAGATACGCAGTATTTT | CASTVQPSTDTQYF
TRBJ1-4 | NA | few | 15 | TRBV11-1 | TGTGCCAGCAGCGGGCTGAAAACAACTAATGAAAAACTGTTTTTT | CASSGLKTTNEKLFF
TRBJ2-1 | TRBD2 | NA | 14 | TRBV28 | TGTGCCAGCACTAGCGGGGCACAAGGTTATGAGCAGTTCTTC | CASTSGAQGYEQFF
TRBJ1-1 | TRBD1 | NA | 15 | TRBV28 | TGTGCCAGCAGTTTGGGACAGTTGGTGAACACTGAAGCTTTCTTT | CASSLGQLVNTEAFF
TRBJ2-3 | NA | NA | 14 | TRBV28 | TGTGCCGCGAGGCGGACCACCCCTACATATACGCAGTATTTT | CAARRTTPTYTQYF
TRBJ2-2 | NA | NA | 13 | TRBV5-1 | TGCGCCAGCAGCTTGGGAGGAAGCGGGGAGCTGTTTTTT | CASSLGGSGELFF
TRBJ2-5 | TRBD2 | few | 17 | TRBV27 | TGTGCCAGCAATCGGACTAGCGGGGACCTGTACCAAGAGACCCAGTACTTC | CASNRTSGDLYQETQYF
TRBJ2-1 | TRBD2 | NA | 15 | TRBV9 | TGTGCCAGCAGCGCCGTTAGCGGGGGGGCAAATGAGCAGTTCTTC | CASSAVSGGANEQFF
TRBJ2-5 | TRBD1 | NA | 14 | TRBV12-3/TRBV12-4 | TGTGCCAGCAGTCCATACAGGGGGCGCGAGACCCAGTACTTC | CASSPYRGRETQYF
TRBJ1-2 | NA | few | 14 | TRBV9 | TGTGCCAGCAGCCTTCGCACAAACAACTATGGCTACACCTTC | CASSLRTNNYGYTF
TRBJ1-2 | TRBD1 | few | 16 | TRBV29-1 | TGCAGCGTTGGAGGGACAGGGGACTTCGCGGGCTATGGCTACACCTTC | CSVGGTGDFAGYGYTF
TRBJ1-2 | TRBD1 | NA | 14 | TRBV29-1 | TGCAGCGTTTGGGACAGGGCGAGTTATTATGGCTACACCTTC | CSVWDRASYYGYTF
TRBJ1-1 | NA | few | 15 | TRBV5-5 | TGTGCCAGCAGCCCTGTATGGGGGACGGTCACTGAAGCTTTCTTT | CASSPVWGTVTEAFF
TRBJ2-3 | NA | NA | 15 | TRBV7-3 | TGTGCCAGCAGCTTCGGTCCGATTAGCACAGATACGCAGTATTTT | CASSFGPISTDTQYF
TRBJ2-2 | NA | NA | 14 | TRBV9 | TGTGCCAGCAGCGTAGCTCGGGACACCGGGGAGCTGTTTTTT | CASSVARDTGELFF